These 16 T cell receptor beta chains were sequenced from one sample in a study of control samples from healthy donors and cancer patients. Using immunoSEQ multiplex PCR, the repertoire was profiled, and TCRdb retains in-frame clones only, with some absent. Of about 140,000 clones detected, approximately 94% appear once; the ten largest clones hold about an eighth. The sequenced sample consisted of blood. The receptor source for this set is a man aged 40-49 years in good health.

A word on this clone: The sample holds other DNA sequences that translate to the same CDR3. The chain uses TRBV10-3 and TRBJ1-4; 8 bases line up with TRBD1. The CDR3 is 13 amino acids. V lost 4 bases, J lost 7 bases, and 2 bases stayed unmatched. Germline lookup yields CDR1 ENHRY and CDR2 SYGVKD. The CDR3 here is CAISGGQGEKLFF. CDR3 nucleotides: TGTGCCATCAGTGGTGGACAGGGTGAAAAACTGTTTTTT.

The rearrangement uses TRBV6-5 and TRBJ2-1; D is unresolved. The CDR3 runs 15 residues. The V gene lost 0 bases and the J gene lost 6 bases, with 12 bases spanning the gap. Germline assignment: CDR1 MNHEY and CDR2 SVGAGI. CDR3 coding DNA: TGTGCCAGCAGTTACTCGAAGGTCGGAGTCAATGAGCAGTTCTTC. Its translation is CASSYSKVGVNEQFF.

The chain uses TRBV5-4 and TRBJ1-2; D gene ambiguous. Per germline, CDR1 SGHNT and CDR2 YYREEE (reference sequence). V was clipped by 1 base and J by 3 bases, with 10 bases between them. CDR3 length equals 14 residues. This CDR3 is CASSLIREDYGYTF. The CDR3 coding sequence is TGTGCCAGCAGCTTGATAAGGGAAGACTATGGCTACACCTTC.

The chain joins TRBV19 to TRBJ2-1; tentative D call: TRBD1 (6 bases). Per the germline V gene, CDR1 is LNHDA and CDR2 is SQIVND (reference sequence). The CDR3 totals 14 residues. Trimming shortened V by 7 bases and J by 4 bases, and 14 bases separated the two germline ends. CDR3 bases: TGTGCCAGTACCCCGGGACAAACATACAATGAGCAGTTCTTC. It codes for CASTPGQTYNEQFF.

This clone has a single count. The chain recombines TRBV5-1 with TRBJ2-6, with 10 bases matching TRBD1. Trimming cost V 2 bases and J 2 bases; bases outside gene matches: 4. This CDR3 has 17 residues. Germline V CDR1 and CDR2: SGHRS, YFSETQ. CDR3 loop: CASSLQDRGAGANVLTF. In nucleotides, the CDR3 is TGCGCCAGCAGCTTACAGGACAGGGGGGCTGGGGCCAACGTCCTGACTTTC.

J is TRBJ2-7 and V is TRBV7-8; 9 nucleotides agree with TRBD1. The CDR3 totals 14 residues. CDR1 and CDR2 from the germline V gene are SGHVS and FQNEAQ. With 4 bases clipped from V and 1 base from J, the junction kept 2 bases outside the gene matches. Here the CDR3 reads CASSSDRGSYEQYF. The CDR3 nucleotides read TGTGCCAGCAGCTCGGACAGGGGTTCCTACGAGCAGTACTTC.

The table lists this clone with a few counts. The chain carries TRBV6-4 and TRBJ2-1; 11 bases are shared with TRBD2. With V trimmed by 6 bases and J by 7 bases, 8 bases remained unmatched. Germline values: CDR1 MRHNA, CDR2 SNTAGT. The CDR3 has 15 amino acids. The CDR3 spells CASSSGTSGLNEQFF. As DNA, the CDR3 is TGTGCCAGCAGCTCCGGGACTAGCGGCTTAAATGAGCAGTTCTTC.

The CDR3 DNA follows: TGTGCCAGCAGCGTAACCGGGGGGGCCGACGAGCAGTACTTC. The encoded protein is CASSVTGGADEQYF. The chain is built from TRBV9 and TRBJ2-7, with 8 bases lining up with TRBD2. Germline V gene data show CDR1 as SGDLS and CDR2 as YYNGEE. J gave up 5 bases and V 1 base, and 5 bases lay outside the gene matches. The CDR3 length is 14 residues. The variable domain in full, completed from reference TRBV9 and TRBJ2-7, reads DSGVTQTPKHLITATGQRVTLRCSPRSGDLSVYWYQQSLDQGLQFLIQYYNGEERAKGNILERFSAQQFPDLHSELNLSSLELGDSALYFCASSVTGGADEQYFGPGTRLTVT.

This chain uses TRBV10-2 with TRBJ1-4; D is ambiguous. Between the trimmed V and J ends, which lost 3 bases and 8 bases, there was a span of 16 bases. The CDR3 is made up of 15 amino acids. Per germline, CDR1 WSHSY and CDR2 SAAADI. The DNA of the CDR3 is TGCGCCAGCAGTGATATGACCCGTGCCGGGGAAAAACTGTTTTTT. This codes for CASSDMTRAGEKLFF.

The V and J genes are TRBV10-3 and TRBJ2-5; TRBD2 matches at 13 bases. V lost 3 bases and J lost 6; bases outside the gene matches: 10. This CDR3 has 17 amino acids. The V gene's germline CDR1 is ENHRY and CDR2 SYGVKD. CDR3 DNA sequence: TGTGCCATCAGTGAACCCGGGACTAGCGGGATTCAGAAGACCCAGTACTTC. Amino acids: CAISEPGTSGIQKTQYF.

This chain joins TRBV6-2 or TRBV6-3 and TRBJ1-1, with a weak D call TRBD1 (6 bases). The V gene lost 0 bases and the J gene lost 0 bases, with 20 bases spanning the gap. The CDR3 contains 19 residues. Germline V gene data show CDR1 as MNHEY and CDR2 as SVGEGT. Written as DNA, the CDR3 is TGTGCCAGCAGTTACTCGTCGGCAGGGGTCGATGAGGTGAACACTGAAGCTTTCTTT. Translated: CASSYSSAGVDEVNTEAFF.

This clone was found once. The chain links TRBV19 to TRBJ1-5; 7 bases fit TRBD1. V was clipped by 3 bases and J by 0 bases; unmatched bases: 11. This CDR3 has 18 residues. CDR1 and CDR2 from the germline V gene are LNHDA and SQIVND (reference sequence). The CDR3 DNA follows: TGTGCCAGTAGTATGTCGGGACAGCTACTTTATAGCAATCAGCCCCAGCATTTT. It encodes CASSMSGQLLYSNQPQHF.

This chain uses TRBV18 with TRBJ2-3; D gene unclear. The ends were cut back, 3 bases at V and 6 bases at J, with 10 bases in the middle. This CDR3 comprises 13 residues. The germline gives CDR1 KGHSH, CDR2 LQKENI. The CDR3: CASSPPPVDTQYF. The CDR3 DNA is TGTGCCAGCTCACCCCCCCCGGTGGATACGCAGTATTTT.

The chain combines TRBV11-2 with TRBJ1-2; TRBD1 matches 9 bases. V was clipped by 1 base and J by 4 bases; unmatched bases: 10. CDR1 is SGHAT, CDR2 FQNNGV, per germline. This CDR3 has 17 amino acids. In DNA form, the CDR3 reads TGTGCCAGCAGCTTAGGCCCCACAGGGGGCGGCGTCTATGGCTACACCTTC. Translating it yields CASSLGPTGGGVYGYTF.

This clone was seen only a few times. The CDR3 spells CASTPDRDRSPLHF. CDR3 nucleotide sequence: TGTGCCAGTACTCCGGACAGGGACCGTTCACCCCTCCACTTT. This chain links TRBV19 with TRBJ1-6, with TRBD1 matching 8 bases. Germline V gene data show CDR1 as LNHDA and CDR2 as SQIVND (reference sequence). The CDR3 totals 14 residues. J was trimmed by 9 bases and V by 7 bases; bases with no gene match: 8.

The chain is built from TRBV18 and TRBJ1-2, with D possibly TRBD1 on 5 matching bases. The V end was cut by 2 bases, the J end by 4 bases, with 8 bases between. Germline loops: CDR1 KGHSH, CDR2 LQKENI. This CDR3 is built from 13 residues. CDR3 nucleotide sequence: TGTGCCAGCTCACCAAGCGGGGGCTATGGCTACACCTTC. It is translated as CASSPSGGYGYTF.